This T cell receptor (beta chain) was sequenced for a study of Graves' ophthalmopathy and Graves' hyperthyroidism. As for the study in general: Being free of ophthalmopathy for 18 months of follow-up defined stable hyperthyroidism.

Germline lookup yields CDR1 SQVTM and CDR2 ANQGSEA. Losses at the gene ends were 6 bases for V and 4 bases for J; bases not matched to a gene: 8. The CDR3 is made up of 13 amino acids. In this sample, this clonotype turned up many times. Its antigen is undetermined. Study-level findings and limits: With 70.59% sensitivity and about 74% specificity, the model predicted ophthalmopathy progression. In blood, most expanded thyroid clonotypes above 0.001 frequency were also detected. Ophthalmopathy was separated from stable hyperthyroidism by a 13-signature model with around 89% sensitivity and roughly 81% specificity.

Amplifying from RNA transcripts, the study obtained TCR beta CDR3 regions. In the first round, RT-PCR was carried out with HTBI primers, and a multiplex PCR formed the second round. TCRdb fed the multiplex PCR reads into MiXCR, producing one record per CDR3 protein. Counted here are 560,000 or so distinct CDR3 sequences, about 35% occurring once; the ten biggest clones make up about 4%. Sequencing was done on a sample of peripheral blood or thyroid tissue (not recorded which). The source is an adult man with Graves' hyperthyroidism. This rearrangement joins TRBV29-1 to TRBJ1-1; 7 bases map to TRBD1. The DNA for the CDR3 is TGCAGCGTAAAGACAGGGTCCGGCACTGAAGCTTTCTTT. It encodes CSVKTGSGTEAFF. The full variable domain, in which reference TRBV29-1 and TRBJ1-1 provide the parts outside the CDR3, is SAVISQKPSRDICQRGTSLTIQCQVDSQVTMMFWYRQQPGQSLTLIATANQGSEATYESGFVIDKFPISRPNLTFSTLTVSNMSPEDSSIYLCSVKTGSGTEAFFGQGTRLTVV.